A single sample is the source of the 25 T cell receptor beta chains below, sequenced in a study of vaccination effects on CD4 cells after COVID-19. CD4+ T cells specific for antigen were expanded with viral peptide pools by the ViraFEST assay before sequencing. Isolating CD4+ T cells followed around nine days of culture. In the vaccine recipients, nucleocapsid antibodies were negative and there was no prior SARS-CoV-2 infection. Which antigens these TCRs recognize remains unknown. Sequenced by immunoSEQ multiplex PCR; TCRdb stores in-frame clones only, minus some. The sample includes about 68,000 clones, 80% seen only once; the top ten take 12%. The sequenced sample was CD4+ T cells from PBMCs cultured with SARS-CoV-2 spike peptides, obtained before COVID-19 vaccination. The receptor set was obtained from a human donor who received a COVID-19 vaccine.

This chain joins TRBV11-2 and TRBJ1-2; D is unresolved. Germline CDR1 SGHAT, CDR2 FQNNGV. The CDR3 is 19 residues long. V gave up 5 bases and J gave up 1 base, with 26 bases separating them. The CDR3 coding sequence is TGTGCCAGCAGCCCTCGTTTTTTGGCAATCAGCGAAATTAACTATGGCTACACCTTC. It specifies CASSPRFLAISEINYGYTF.

V is TRBV3-1 (or the pseudogene TRBV3-2) and J is TRBJ1-3, with D perhaps matching TRBD1 (5 bases). From germline, CDR1 is LGHDT and CDR2 YNNKEL (reference sequence). This CDR3 has 14 amino acids. V dropped 11 bases and J dropped 0 bases, with 14 bases sitting between them. CDR3 region: CASAGTSSGNTIYF. In DNA, the CDR3 is TGTGCCTCCGCCGGGACCTCCTCTGGAAACACCATATATTTT.

This clone was observed once. This chain links TRBV30 with TRBJ1-6; the D is unclear. Germline V lookup: CDR1 GTSNPN, CDR2 SVGIG (reference sequence). Trimming removed 3 bases at V and 10 bases at J, with 10 bases between. CDR3 length equals 12 residues. Here the CDR3 DNA reads TGTGCCTGGAGCATAGTAACGTCACCCCTCCACTTT. Amino acids: CAWSIVTSPLHF.

The J gene is TRBJ2-3, the V gene TRBV12-3 or TRBV12-4; D remains ambiguous. Between the trimmed V and J ends, which lost 7 bases and 2 bases, there was a span of 7 bases. CDR3 length: 12 amino acids. The CDR3 DNA sequence: TGTGCCAGCACCTCTAACACAGATACGCAGTATTTT. Protein sequence: CASTSNTDTQYF.

This clone has just one count. The chain combines TRBV24-1 with TRBJ2-6, with D perhaps matching TRBD1 (7 bases). CDR1 KGHDR and CDR2 SFDVKD come from the germline V gene. V was trimmed by 6 bases and J by 0 bases, leaving 8 bases between them. The CDR3 runs to 15 residues. The DNA of the CDR3 is TGTGCCACCAGTCAGGGGGGCTCTGGGGCCAACGTCCTGACTTTC. Residues: CATSQGGSGANVLTF.

This chain joins TRBV6-6 and TRBJ1-4; D is possibly TRBD1 (6 bases). Germline CDR1 reads MNHNY; CDR2 reads SVGAGI (reference sequence). CDR3 length: 15 residues. V gave up 7 bases and J gave up 3 bases, with 15 bases separating them. The CDR3 DNA reads as TGTGCCAGCACCAACGGGGGCAGTCCTAATGAAAAACTGTTTTTT. Protein product: CASTNGGSPNEKLFF.

V gene TRBV19 combines with J gene TRBJ2-3; 9 nucleotides line up with TRBD1. The length of the CDR3 is 16 residues. Germline assignment: CDR1 LNHDA and CDR2 SQIVND (reference sequence). V lost 6 bases, J lost 1 base, and 8 bases stayed unmatched. The CDR3 reads CASRAWDRVGTDTQYF. CDR3 DNA sequence: TGTGCCAGTAGGGCCTGGGACAGGGTGGGCACAGATACGCAGTATTTT.

The chain is built from TRBV29-1 and TRBJ2-5; either TRBD1 or TRBD2 may supply D (5 bases each). This CDR3 region has 13 residues. Germline V gene lookup returns CDR1 SQVTM and CDR2 ANQGSEA. CDR3: CTAVSGQGRTQYF. The CDR3 DNA sequence: TGCACCGCCGTGAGCGGACAAGGGAGGACCCAGTACTTC.

The gene calls are TRBV5-6 and TRBJ2-3; a weak D match, TRBD2 (5 bases). Germline CDR1 reads SGHDT; CDR2 reads YYEEEE. The V gene lost 4 bases and the J gene lost 10 bases, with 13 bases spanning the gap. This CDR3 contains 12 residues. In DNA form, the CDR3 reads TGTGCCAGCAGCAGAACTAGTATTCCGCAGTATTTT. This codes for CASSRTSIPQYF.

The J gene is TRBJ1-2, the V gene TRBV2, with D unclear. The V gene's germline CDR1 is SNHLY and CDR2 FYNNEI. With 7 bases removed from V and 2 bases from J, the gap between germline ends came to 14 bases. This CDR3 is built from 14 residues. CDR3 DNA sequence: TGTGCCAGCATGTATGAGAACCCGAACTATGGCTACACCTTC. It translates to CASMYENPNYGYTF.

The V call is TRBV14, the J call TRBJ1-2; possibly TRBD1 for D (6 bases). V was shortened by 5 bases and J by 5 bases, with 15 bases between the two germline ends. Germline CDR1 SGHDN, CDR2 FVKESK. The CDR3 has 14 amino acids. The CDR3 DNA follows: TGTGCCAGCAGCTTACAGGGTACCGGGTATGGCTACACCTTC. Its translation: CASSLQGTGYGYTF. Using reference TRBV14 and TRBJ1-2 for the parts outside the CDR3, the full variable domain is EAGVTQFPSHSVIEKGQTVTLRCDPISGHDNLYWYRRVMGKEIKFLLHFVKESKQDESGMPNNRFLAERTGGTYSTLKVQPAELEDSGVYFCASSLQGTGYGYTFGSGTRLTVV.

The rearrangement uses TRBV28 and TRBJ1-2; D gene unclear. The V and J ends lost 2 bases and 7 bases respectively, with 5 bases between them. CDR1 and CDR2 from the germline V gene are MDHEN and SYDVKM. The CDR3 contains 11 residues. The CDR3 reads CASSLRSGYTF. Here the CDR3 DNA reads TGTGCCAGCAGTTTACGATCTGGCTACACCTTC.

This clone was seen only once. This chain joins TRBV5-1 and TRBJ2-1; 13 nucleotides agree with TRBD2. CDR3 length equals 16 residues. V lost 7 bases, J lost 4 bases, and 8 bases stayed unmatched. The germline CDR1 and CDR2 sequences are SGHRS and YFSETQ. In nucleotides, the CDR3 is TGCGCCAGCCGTTTACTAGCGGGGGGGCTTTACAATGAGCAGTTCTTC. It encodes CASRLLAGGLYNEQFF.

The rearrangement joins TRBV4-1 to TRBJ2-4; D not certain. The germline gives CDR1 MGHRA, CDR2 YSYEKL. The CDR3 runs to 15 residues. V was trimmed by 2 bases and J by 4 bases, leaving 12 bases between them. CDR3 DNA: TGCGCCAGCAGCCAATGGACGCAGCAAAAAAACATTCAGTACTTC. Its protein product is CASSQWTQQKNIQYF.

The chain recombines TRBV4-3 with TRBJ1-3; D may be TRBD1 (5 bases). The germline CDR1 and CDR2 sequences are LGHNA and YSLEER. The CDR3 runs to 16 residues. Trimming left V 4 bases short and J 2 bases short, with 15 bases between. Here the CDR3 reads CASSRGLMMTGNTIYF. CDR3 in DNA: TGCGCCAGCAGCCGGGGACTGATGATGACTGGAAACACCATATATTTT.

This clone was detected a few times. The chain has TRBV7-9 and TRBJ1-1, with D hard to call. The germline V and J ends were trimmed by 2 bases and 11 bases, with 12 bases remaining between them. The CDR3 has 12 residues. Germline V gene data show CDR1 as SEHNR and CDR2 as FQNEAQ (reference sequence). The CDR3: CASSLLANAAFF. The CDR3, as DNA: TGTGCCAGCAGCTTACTCGCCAATGCGGCTTTCTTT.

The gene calls are TRBV9 and TRBJ2-3; D not certain. Germline CDR1 reads SGDLS; CDR2 reads YYNGEE. CDR3 length: 13 residues. V lost 0 bases, J lost 5 bases, and 7 bases lay in between. The CDR3: CASSVVQLDTQYF. CDR3 nucleotides: TGTGCCAGCAGCGTAGTTCAGTTAGATACGCAGTATTTT.

This clone turned up a few times. J is TRBJ2-2 and V is TRBV28, with TRBD1 matching over 8 bases. Germline loops: CDR1 MDHEN, CDR2 SYDVKM. Losses at the gene ends were 2 bases for V and 3 bases for J; bases not matched to a gene: 2. The CDR3 extends over 15 amino acids. CDR3 in DNA: TGTGCCAGCAGTTTACAGGGGGCGCACACCGGGGAGCTGTTTTTT. This translates into CASSLQGAHTGELFF.

This clone was recorded once. The chain joins TRBV2 to TRBJ2-1, with D hard to call. This CDR3 is 15 amino acids long. CDR1 is SNHLY, CDR2 FYNNEI, per germline. V lost 2 bases and J lost 2, with 10 bases in between. CDR3 protein: CASSEFLPTYNEQFF. DNA for the CDR3: TGTGCCAGCAGTGAATTTCTACCCACCTACAATGAGCAGTTCTTC.

This clone was detected a few times. The V and J genes are TRBV5-1 and TRBJ1-6, with D maybe TRBD1 (6 bases). The germline V gene encodes CDR1 SGHRS and CDR2 YFSETQ. V was trimmed by 0 bases and J by 10 bases, leaving 14 bases between them. The CDR3 is made up of 15 amino acids. As DNA, the CDR3 is TGCGCCAGCAGCTTGGAGGACAGCGGGGAGTCACCCCTCCACTTT. It encodes CASSLEDSGESPLHF.

This clone was recorded a few times. The chain recombines TRBV5-6 with TRBJ2-7; 10 positions agree with TRBD1. CDR1 and CDR2 (germline): SGHDT, YYEEEE. V shed 3 bases, J shed 3 bases, and the junction held 3 bases outside the gene matches. The CDR3 sequence is 14 residues long. CDR3 sequence reads: CASSWGQGSYEQYV. The CDR3 nucleotides read TGTGCCAGCAGCTGGGGACAGGGGAGCTACGAGCAGTACGTC.

This clone was detected only a few times. The chain joins TRBV18 to TRBJ1-2, with D maybe TRBD1 (6 bases). V gave up 5 bases and J gave up 4 bases, with 14 bases separating them. The V gene's germline CDR1 is KGHSH and CDR2 LQKENI. CDR3 length: 14 amino acids. The chain's CDR3 is CASSKQGPLYGYTF. The CDR3 DNA sequence: TGTGCCAGCTCAAAACAGGGACCCCTCTATGGCTACACCTTC.

The chain couples TRBV2 to TRBJ2-7; weak D call: TRBD1 (5 bases). V was pared by 2 bases and J by 5 bases, with 13 bases between. The germline CDR1 and CDR2 sequences are SNHLY and FYNNEI. The CDR3 spans 14 residues. The CDR3 DNA sequence: TGTGCCAGCAGTGAATTTCGGGCAGGGAACGAGCAGTACGTC. It specifies CASSEFRAGNEQYV.

The J gene is TRBJ2-6, the V gene TRBV18; D remains ambiguous. V lost 6 bases and J lost 0, with 9 bases in between. The CDR3 covers 15 residues. The V gene's germline CDR1 is KGHSH and CDR2 LQKENI. The CDR3 region is CASSPKISGANVLTF. The CDR3 bases are TGTGCCAGCTCGCCTAAAATCTCTGGGGCCAACGTCCTGACTTTC.

This clone showed up just once. In DNA form, the CDR3 reads TGTGCCATCAGTGAACCTATAAAGAATACGCAGTATTTT. Its protein product is CAISEPIKNTQYF. The chain carries TRBV10-3 and TRBJ2-3, with D hard to call. The CDR3 extends over 13 amino acids. V shed 3 bases and J shed 7 bases, with 11 bases lying between them. CDR1 is ENHRY, CDR2 SYGVKD, per germline.